These T cell receptor beta chains were read from a single sample in a study of graft-versus-host responses after intestinal transplantation. No antigen has been assigned to these receptors. Some clones are missing from TCRdb's copy, which holds only in-frame ones; the method was immunoSEQ multiplex PCR. The sample has about 36,000 clones, less than 95% seen once; the top ten hold 0.2% to 0.25%. The sequences come from unstimulated CD4+ T cells sorted from spleen or lymph node cells, collected before transplant. The receptors were sampled from a human donor who was the organ donor for an intestinal transplant. Each CDR3 is given with its conserved first and last residue. D genes are given only for firm matches. The size of a clone is reported for some rows only, either as once, few or many, or as a class for expanded clones.

d_gene: TRBD2; j_gene: TRBJ2-1; abundance: .; v_gene: TRBV27; CDR3aa: CASSLRTSGYNEQFF; CDR3nt: TGTGCCAGCAGTTTAAGGACTAGCGGATACAATGAGCAGTTCTTC
d_gene: TRBD1; j_gene: TRBJ1-5; abundance: once; v_gene: TRBV5-5; CDR3aa: CASSWGQGGNQPQHF; CDR3nt: TGTGCCAGCAGCTGGGGACAGGGCGGCAATCAGCCCCAGCATTTT
d_gene: TRBD1; j_gene: TRBJ1-2; abundance: .; v_gene: TRBV5-1; CDR3aa: CASSVDRGYGYTF; CDR3nt: TGCGCCAGCAGCGTGGACAGGGGCTATGGCTACACCTTC
d_gene: TRBD1; j_gene: TRBJ1-4; abundance: .; v_gene: TRBV5-1; CDR3aa: CASSGQGEKLFF; CDR3nt: TGCGCCAGCAGCGGACAGGGTGAAAAACTGTTTTTT
d_gene: .; j_gene: TRBJ2-7; abundance: .; v_gene: TRBV7-8; CDR3aa: CASTPPSSYEQYF; CDR3nt: TGTGCCAGCACCCCCCCTAGCTCCTACGAGCAGTACTTC
d_gene: TRBD1; j_gene: TRBJ1-2; abundance: .; v_gene: TRBV7-2; CDR3aa: CASSTRTGDGYTF; CDR3nt: TGTGCCAGCAGCACTCGGACAGGGGATGGCTACACCTTC
d_gene: .; j_gene: TRBJ1-2; abundance: .; v_gene: TRBV10-3; CDR3aa: CAISPGVRGNTF; CDR3nt: TGTGCCATCAGTCCAGGGGTGCGGGGAAACACCTTC
d_gene: .; j_gene: TRBJ1-2; abundance: .; v_gene: TRBV5-6; CDR3aa: CASSLYFQYRYGYTF; CDR3nt: TGTGCCAGCAGCTTATATTTCCAATACCGGTATGGCTACACCTTC
d_gene: .; j_gene: TRBJ2-3; abundance: .; v_gene: TRBV11-3; CDR3aa: CASSLLYDTQYF; CDR3nt: TGTGCCAGCAGCTTACTGTACGATACGCAGTATTTT
d_gene: .; j_gene: TRBJ1-1; abundance: .; v_gene: TRBV5-4; CDR3aa: CASSLFGRNTEAFF; CDR3nt: TGTGCCAGCAGCTTGTTTGGCAGGAACACTGAAGCTTTCTTT
d_gene: .; j_gene: TRBJ2-4; abundance: .; v_gene: TRBV2; CDR3aa: CANKGGGSGLAKNIQYF; CDR3nt: TGTGCCAACAAAGGGGGGGGCTCCGGACTAGCCAAAAACATTCAGTACTTC
d_gene: .; j_gene: TRBJ2-1; abundance: .; v_gene: TRBV9; CDR3aa: CASSPAGGDYNEQFF; CDR3nt: TGTGCCAGCAGCCCCGCGGGCGGGGACTACAATGAGCAGTTCTTC
d_gene: TRBD2; j_gene: TRBJ2-1; abundance: .; v_gene: TRBV18; CDR3aa: CASSPTSGVYNEQFF; CDR3nt: TGTGCCAGCTCACCAACTAGCGGGGTTTACAATGAGCAGTTCTTC
d_gene: .; j_gene: TRBJ1-5; abundance: .; v_gene: TRBV28; CDR3aa: CASSLWGSDQPQHF; CDR3nt: TGTGCCAGCAGTTTATGGGGGTCTGATCAGCCCCAGCATTTT
d_gene: .; j_gene: TRBJ1-2; abundance: once; v_gene: TRBV27; CDR3aa: CASRRGNYGYTF; CDR3nt: TGTGCCAGCAGGCGGGGTAACTATGGCTACACCTTC
d_gene: TRBD2; j_gene: TRBJ2-5; abundance: .; v_gene: TRBV27; CDR3aa: CASSLTAGGYQETQYF; CDR3nt: TGTGCCAGCAGTTTAACGGCGGGGGGGTACCAAGAGACCCAGTACTTC
d_gene: TRBD1; j_gene: TRBJ1-3; abundance: .; v_gene: TRBV4-3; CDR3aa: CASSQEAADRVGNTIYF; CDR3nt: TGCGCCAGCAGCCAAGAGGCAGCCGACAGGGTTGGAAACACCATATATTTT
d_gene: TRBD1; j_gene: TRBJ1-4; abundance: .; v_gene: TRBV4-3; CDR3aa: CASSHRQGAGDEKLFF; CDR3nt: TGCGCCAGCAGCCACCGACAGGGGGCAGGGGATGAAAAACTGTTTTTT
d_gene: .; j_gene: TRBJ1-2; abundance: .; v_gene: TRBV19; CDR3aa: CASVVAQRSGGYTF; CDR3nt: TGTGCCAGTGTCGTCGCACAGCGAAGTGGGGGCTACACCTTC